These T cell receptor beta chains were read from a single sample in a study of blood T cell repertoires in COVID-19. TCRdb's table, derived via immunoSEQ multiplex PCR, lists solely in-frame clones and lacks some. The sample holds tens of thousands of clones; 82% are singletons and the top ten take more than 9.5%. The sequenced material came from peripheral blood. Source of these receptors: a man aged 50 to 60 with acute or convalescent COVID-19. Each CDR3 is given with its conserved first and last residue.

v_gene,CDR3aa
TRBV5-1,CASSLQGTSVYEQYF
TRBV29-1,CSVPSGRVTYNEQFF
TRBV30,CACTNVRKAGGYEQYF
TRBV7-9,CASSLSHGGEGNSPLHF
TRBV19,CASRRSSGSNNEQFF
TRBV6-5,CASSYGTASFTSPLHF
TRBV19,CASSTGTENYGYTF
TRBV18,CASSPTTGPTNSPLHF
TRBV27,CASRIWAGTPNRGETQYF
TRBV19,CASSTAQGASYGYTF
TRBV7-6,CASSRRQGEKLFF
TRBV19,CASSNLGTSDPYEQYF
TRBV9,CASSPTTGTNEKLFF
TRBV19,CASRDGGDEKLFF
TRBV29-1,CSVVGVPNQPQHF
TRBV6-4,CASSWVEVVSYEQYF
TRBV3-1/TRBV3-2,CASSQTGYNQPQHF
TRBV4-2,CASSQARGSYEQYF
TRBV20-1,CSAIDTSGKGNEQFF
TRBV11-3,CASSLGGVKETQYF
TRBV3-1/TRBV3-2,CASSRRQGAGANVLTF
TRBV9,CASSVSSGGRETQYF
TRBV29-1,CSVALAGGRDTGELFF
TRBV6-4,CASSRQGPNTGELFF
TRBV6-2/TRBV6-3,CASSSTSGSGPDTQYF
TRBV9,CASSVDPNSYEQYF
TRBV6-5,CASSQTGTGQPQHF